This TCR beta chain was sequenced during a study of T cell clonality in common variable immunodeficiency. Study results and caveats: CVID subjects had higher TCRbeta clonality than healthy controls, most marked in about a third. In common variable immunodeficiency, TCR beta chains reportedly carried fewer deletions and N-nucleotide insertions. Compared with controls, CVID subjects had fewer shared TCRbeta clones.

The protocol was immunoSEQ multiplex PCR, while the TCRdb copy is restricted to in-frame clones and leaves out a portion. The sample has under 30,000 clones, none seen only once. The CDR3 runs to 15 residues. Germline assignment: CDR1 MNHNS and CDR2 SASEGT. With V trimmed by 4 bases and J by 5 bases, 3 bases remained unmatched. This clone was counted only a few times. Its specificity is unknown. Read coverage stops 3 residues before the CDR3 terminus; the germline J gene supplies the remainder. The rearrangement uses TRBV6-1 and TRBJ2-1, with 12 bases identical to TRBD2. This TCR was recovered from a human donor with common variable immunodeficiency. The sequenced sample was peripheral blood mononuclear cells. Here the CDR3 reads CASSALAGGHNEQFF. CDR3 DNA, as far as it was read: TGTGCCAGCAGTGCACTAGCGGGAGGTCACAATGAG.